The 21 T cell receptor beta chains in this list originate from one sample, sequenced in a study of T-cell memory formation after mild COVID-19. MiXCR was run by TCRdb on the 5' RACE reads, yielding one entry per CDR3 protein. The sample holds 300,000 to 400,000 distinct CDR3 sequences, approximately 27% seen once. The specimen sequenced was PBMCs or a T cell subset sorted from them (not recorded which). These TCRs come from an adult woman who had mild COVID-19 (a few samples of this study predate the infection). Cell type and time point are not known.

The chain combines TRBV7-6 with TRBJ2-2; tentative D call: TRBD1 (6 bases). Germline CDR1 and CDR2: SGHVS and FNYEAQ. The germline V and J ends were trimmed by 4 bases and 5 bases, with 20 bases remaining between them. This CDR3 contains 17 residues. The CDR3 sequence is CASSSNPGHLRTGELFF. The CDR3 region has the DNA TGTGCCAGCAGCTCTAATCCGGGACACCTGAGGACCGGGGAGCTGTTTTTT.

This clonotype was counted ten times or more. The V and J genes are TRBV5-8 and TRBJ2-1; 13 bases are shared with TRBD2. Germline V CDR1 and CDR2: SGHTS, YDEGEE. V lost 1 base and J lost 0; bases outside the gene matches: 7. CDR3 length: 19 amino acids. DNA of the CDR3: TGTGCCAGCAGCTTGCGTACTAGCGGGGGGGCCTTCTCCTACAATGAGCAGTTCTTC. Translating gives CASSLRTSGGAFSYNEQFF. The variable domain in full, with the rest retrieved from reference TRBV5-8 and TRBJ2-1, is EAGVTQSPTHLIKTRGQQATLRCSPISGHTSVYWYQQALGLGLQFLLWYDEGEERNRGNFPPRFSGRQFPNYSSELNVNALELEDSALYLCASSLRTSGGAFSYNEQFFGPGTRLTVL.

The chain uses TRBV4-1 and TRBJ2-1, with a possible D match to TRBD2 (6 bases). V lost 4 bases, J lost 9 bases, and 13 bases lay in between. The CDR3 runs to 13 residues. Germline V CDR1 and CDR2: MGHRA, YSYEKL. CDR3 amino acids: CASSPEGLIEQFF. In DNA, the CDR3 is TGCGCCAGCAGCCCGGAGGGGCTAATTGAGCAGTTCTTC.

V gene TRBV19 combines with J gene TRBJ1-5; maybe TRBD1 (5 bases). Germline V lookup: CDR1 LNHDA, CDR2 SQIVND (reference sequence). Trimming stripped 3 bases from V and 2 bases from J, with 11 bases between. The CDR3 runs to 15 residues. The CDR3 here is CASSISSGRNQPQHF. CDR3 bases: TGTGCCAGTAGTATCAGTTCAGGGCGCAATCAGCCCCAGCATTTT.

This chain connects TRBV7-6 to TRBJ2-3, with 11 bases matching TRBD2. With V trimmed by 3 bases and J by 5 bases, 7 bases remained unmatched. Germline CDR1 reads SGHVS; CDR2 reads FNYEAQ. The CDR3 extends over 16 amino acids. The CDR3 sequence is CASSLEDSGGGDTQYF. CDR3 bases: TGTGCCAGCAGCTTGGAAGATAGCGGGGGGGGAGATACGCAGTATTTT.

The gene calls are TRBV13 and TRBJ1-4; possible D gene TRBD1, 6 bases. CDR1 and CDR2 from the germline V gene are PRHDT and FYEKMQ (reference sequence). The CDR3 has 14 amino acids. Trimming shortened V by 5 bases and J by 11 bases, and 18 bases separated the two germline ends. CDR3: CASSNQGSRSKLFF. The CDR3 nucleotides are TGTGCCAGCAGCAATCAGGGGTCTCGGAGTAAACTGTTTTTT.

In its sample, this clonotype was seen a few times. This rearrangement joins TRBV5-1 to TRBJ1-5, with D perhaps TRBD1 (5 bases). This CDR3 spans 17 amino acids. Per germline, CDR1 SGHRS and CDR2 YFSETQ. V gave up 4 bases and J gave up 4 bases, with 21 bases separating them. CDR3 sequence: CASSTGPLIDGNQPQHF. For the CDR3, the DNA is TGCGCCAGCAGCACGGGACCTCTGATAGATGGGAATCAGCCCCAGCATTTT.

Worth noting for this clonotype: One junction end disagrees with the germline gene, perhaps due to a read error. V and J are TRBV3-1 and TRBJ2-5, with TRBD1 as a possible D gene (5 bases). This CDR3 contains 14 residues. CDR1 is LGHDT, CDR2 YNNKEL, per germline (reference sequence). CDR3 amino acids: CDSSQARAIGTQYF. The CDR3 bases are TGTGACAGCAGCCAAGCCAGGGCGATAGGGACCCAGTACTTC.

The rearrangement joins TRBV20-1 to TRBJ2-3; no definite D call. Germline V gene lookup returns CDR1 DFQATT and CDR2 SNEGSKA (reference sequence). V was trimmed by 0 bases and J by 0 bases, leaving 10 bases between them. The CDR3 runs to 15 residues. For the CDR3, the DNA is TGCAGTGCTAGAGATCGAGCAACTAGCACAGATACGCAGTATTTT. It specifies CSARDRATSTDTQYF.

The V and J genes are TRBV9 and TRBJ1-2; perhaps TRBD1 as D (6 bases). In germline, CDR1 is SGDLS, CDR2 YYNGEE. The CDR3 runs 12 residues. V gave up 0 bases and J gave up 7 bases, with 7 bases separating them. The CDR3 DNA sequence: TGTGCCAGCAGCGTAGGAGGGGGTGGCTACACCTTC. Encoded protein: CASSVGGGGYTF.

The chain is built from TRBV5-1 and TRBJ2-3, with TRBD2 matching over 8 bases. Per germline, CDR1 SGHRS and CDR2 YFSETQ. This CDR3 is 14 amino acids long. The V segment lost 7 bases and the J segment 3 bases; nucleotides outside the gene matches: 7. The CDR3 loop is CASWASGPTDTQYF. The DNA of the CDR3 is TGCGCCAGCTGGGCTAGCGGGCCAACAGATACGCAGTATTTT.

The CDR3 region is CSARESLAAYTTDTQYF. In DNA, the CDR3 is TGCAGTGCTAGAGAGTCACTAGCCGCTTATACCACAGATACGCAGTATTTT. The chain carries TRBV20-1 and TRBJ2-3; D perhaps matches TRBD2 (6 bases). V was clipped by 0 bases and J by 2 bases, with 18 bases between them. This CDR3 comprises 17 residues. CDR1 and CDR2 from the germline V gene are DFQATT and SNEGSKA (reference sequence).

This chain connects TRBV27 to TRBJ2-1; TRBD1 or TRBD2 may be the D gene (6 bases each). This CDR3 is built from 13 residues. V was cut by 5 bases and J by 6 bases, with 11 bases left in between. Germline V gene sequence: CDR1 MNHEY, CDR2 SMNVEV (reference sequence). This CDR3 is CASSLRGGNEQFF. In DNA, the CDR3 is TGTGCCAGCAGTCTCAGGGGAGGCAATGAGCAGTTCTTC.

This clonotype came up a few times. This rearrangement joins TRBV19 to TRBJ2-1; possible D gene TRBD1, 5 bases. Germline CDR1 is LNHDA and CDR2 is SQIVND (reference sequence). This CDR3 has 14 residues. With 1 base removed from V and 6 bases from J, the gap between germline ends came to 10 bases. CDR3 DNA: TGTGCCAGTAGTATAGGGGGCTTCCCCAATGAGCAGTTCTTC. Translating it yields CASSIGGFPNEQFF.

This clonotype is a singleton in its sample. At one end the junction does not follow the germline gene, possibly because of a read error. This sequence joins TRBV5-1 and TRBJ1-2; no clear D gene. This CDR3 contains 14 residues. CDR1 and CDR2 (germline): SGHRS, YFSETQ. The CDR3 loop is CDSSESGTNYGYTF. CDR3 coding DNA: TGCGACAGCAGCGAAAGCGGTACTAACTATGGCTACACCTTC. Full variable domain (outside the CDR3, taken from reference TRBV5-1 and TRBJ1-2): KAGVTQTPRYLIKTRGQQVTLSCSPISGHRSVSWYQQTPGQGLQFLFEYFSETQRNKGNFPGRFSGRQFSNSRSEMNVSTLELGDSALYLCDSSESGTNYGYTFGSGTRLTVV.

The CDR3 loop is CASSSTRGQGVNGYTF. CDR3 DNA: TGTGCCAGCAGCTCGACCCGGGGACAGGGGGTAAACGGCTACACCTTC. This sequence joins TRBV7-8 and TRBJ1-2; 11 bases are a match to TRBD1. CDR1 and CDR2 (germline): SGHVS, FQNEAQ. The CDR3 extends over 16 amino acids. J gave up 8 bases and V 4 bases, and 12 bases lay outside the gene matches.

This clonotype was seen at least ten times. V and J are TRBV3-1 and TRBJ2-1; 10 nucleotides match TRBD2. Germline CDR1 LGHDT, CDR2 YNNKEL (reference sequence). V was pared by 2 bases and J by 7 bases, with 5 bases of the junction left unmatched. The CDR3 extends over 15 amino acids. The CDR3 loop reads CASSQSGGARNEQFF. CDR3 sequence (DNA): TGTGCCAGCAGCCAAAGCGGGGGGGCCAGGAATGAGCAGTTCTTC.

This clonotype was counted between two and nine times. The chain uses TRBV4-2 and TRBJ2-5; tentatively, D is TRBD2 (7 bases). Trimming shortened V by 1 base and J by 4 bases, and 25 bases separated the two germline ends. There are 19 residues in the CDR3. Germline loops: CDR1 LGHNA, CDR2 YNFKEQ. As DNA, the CDR3 is TGTGCCAGCAGCCAAGTTTGGCTAGCGGAGACAAAAGGGGGAGAGACCCAGTACTTC. The encoded protein is CASSQVWLAETKGGETQYF.

The V and J genes are TRBV2 and TRBJ2-7; 8 bases are shared with TRBD1. The CDR3 is 14 amino acids. V shed 3 bases, J shed 3 bases, and the junction held 4 bases outside the gene matches. Germline assignment: CDR1 SNHLY and CDR2 FYNNEI. The CDR3 DNA reads TGTGCCAGCAGTGACAGGACAGGGTACTACGAGCAGTACTTC. It yields the protein CASSDRTGYYEQYF.

V and J are TRBV4-1 and TRBJ1-5; no definite D call. V gave up 4 bases and J gave up 3 bases, with 16 bases separating them. The length of the CDR3 is 16 residues. Per the germline V gene, CDR1 is MGHRA and CDR2 is YSYEKL. CDR3: CASSRQVGSYNQPQHF. The CDR3 coding sequence is TGCGCCAGCAGCCGTCAGGTAGGATCTTACAATCAGCCCCAGCATTTT.

J is TRBJ2-5 and V is TRBV2; 7 nucleotides match TRBD1. V trimming: 7 bases; J trimming: 1 base; junction bases outside the gene matches: 3. The CDR3 has 13 residues. Germline V gene sequence: CDR1 SNHLY, CDR2 FYNNEI. The CDR3 region has the DNA TGTGCCAGCAACGGACAGGCCCAAGAGACCCAGTACTTC. Translated: CASNGQAQETQYF.